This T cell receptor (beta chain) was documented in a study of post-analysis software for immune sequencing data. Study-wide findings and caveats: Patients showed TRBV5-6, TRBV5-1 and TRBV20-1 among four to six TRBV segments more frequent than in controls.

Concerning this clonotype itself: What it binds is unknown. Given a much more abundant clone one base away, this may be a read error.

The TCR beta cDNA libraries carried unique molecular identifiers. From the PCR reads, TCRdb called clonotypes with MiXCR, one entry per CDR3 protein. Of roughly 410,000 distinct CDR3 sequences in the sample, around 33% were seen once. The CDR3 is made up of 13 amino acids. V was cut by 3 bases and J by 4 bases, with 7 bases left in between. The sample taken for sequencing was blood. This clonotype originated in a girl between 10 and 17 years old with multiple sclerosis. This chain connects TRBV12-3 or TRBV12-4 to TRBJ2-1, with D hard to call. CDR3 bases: TGTGCCAGCAGTTTGAGCCTTTACAATGAGCAGTTCTTC. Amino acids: CASSLSLYNEQFF.